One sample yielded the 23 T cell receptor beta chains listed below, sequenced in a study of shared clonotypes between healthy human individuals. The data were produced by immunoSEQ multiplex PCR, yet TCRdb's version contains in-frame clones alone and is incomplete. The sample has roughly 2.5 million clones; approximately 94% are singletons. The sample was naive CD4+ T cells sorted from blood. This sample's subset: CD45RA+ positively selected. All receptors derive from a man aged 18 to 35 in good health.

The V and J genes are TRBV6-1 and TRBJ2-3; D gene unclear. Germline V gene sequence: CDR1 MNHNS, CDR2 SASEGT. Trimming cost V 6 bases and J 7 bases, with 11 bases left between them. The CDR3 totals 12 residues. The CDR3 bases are TGTGCCAGCAGCGTTCAGGAGTATACGCAGTATTTT. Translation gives CASSVQEYTQYF.

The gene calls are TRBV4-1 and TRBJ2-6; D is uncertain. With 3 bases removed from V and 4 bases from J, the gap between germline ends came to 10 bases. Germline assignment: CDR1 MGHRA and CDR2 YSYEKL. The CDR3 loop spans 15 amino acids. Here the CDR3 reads CASSQRLTGANVLTF. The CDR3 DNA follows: TGCGCCAGCAGCCAGCGTTTAACCGGGGCCAACGTCCTGACTTTC.

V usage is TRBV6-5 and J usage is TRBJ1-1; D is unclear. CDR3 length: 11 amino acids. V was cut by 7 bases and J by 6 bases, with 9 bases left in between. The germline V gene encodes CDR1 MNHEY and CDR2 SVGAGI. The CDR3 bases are TGTGCCAGCACCCGAGGTCCTGAAGCTTTCTTT. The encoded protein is CASTRGPEAFF.

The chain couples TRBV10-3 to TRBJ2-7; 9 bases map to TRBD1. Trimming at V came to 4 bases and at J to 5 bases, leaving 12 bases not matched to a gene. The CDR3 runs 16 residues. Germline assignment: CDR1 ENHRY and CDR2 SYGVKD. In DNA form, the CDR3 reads TGTGCCATCAGTGGACTAGTCGGGACAGGGACCCACGAGCAGTACTTC. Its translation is CAISGLVGTGTHEQYF.

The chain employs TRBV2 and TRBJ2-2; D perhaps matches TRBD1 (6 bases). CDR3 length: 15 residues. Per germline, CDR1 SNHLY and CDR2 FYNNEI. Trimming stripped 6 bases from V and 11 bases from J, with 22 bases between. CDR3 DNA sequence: TGTGCCAGCAGGCGACTAACAGGGAAGGGCGGAGAGCTGTTTTTT. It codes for CASRRLTGKGGELFF.

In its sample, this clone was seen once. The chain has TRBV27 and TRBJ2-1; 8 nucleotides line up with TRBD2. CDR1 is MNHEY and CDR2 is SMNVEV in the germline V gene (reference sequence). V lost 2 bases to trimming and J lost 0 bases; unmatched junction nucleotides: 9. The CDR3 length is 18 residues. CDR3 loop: CASSLGAGALSSYNEQFF. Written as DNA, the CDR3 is TGTGCCAGCAGTTTAGGAGCGGGGGCCCTGAGCTCCTACAATGAGCAGTTCTTC.

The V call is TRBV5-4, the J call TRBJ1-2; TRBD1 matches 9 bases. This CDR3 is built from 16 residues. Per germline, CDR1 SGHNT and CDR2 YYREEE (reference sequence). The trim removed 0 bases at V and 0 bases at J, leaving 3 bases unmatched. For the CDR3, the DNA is TGTGCCAGCAGCTTGGCGGGGACAGGGCCTAACTATGGCTACACCTTC. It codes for CASSLAGTGPNYGYTF.

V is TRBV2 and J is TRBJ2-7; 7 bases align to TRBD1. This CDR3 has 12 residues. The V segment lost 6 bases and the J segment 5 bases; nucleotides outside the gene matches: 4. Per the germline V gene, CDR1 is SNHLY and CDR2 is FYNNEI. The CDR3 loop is CASRTGFDEQYF. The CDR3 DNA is TGTGCCAGCAGGACAGGGTTCGACGAGCAGTACTTC.

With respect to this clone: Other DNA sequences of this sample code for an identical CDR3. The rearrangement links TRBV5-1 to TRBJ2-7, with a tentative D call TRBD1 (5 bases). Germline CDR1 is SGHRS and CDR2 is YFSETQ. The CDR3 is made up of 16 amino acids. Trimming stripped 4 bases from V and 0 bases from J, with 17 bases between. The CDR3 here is CASSLQPSGASYEQYF. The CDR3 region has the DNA TGCGCCAGCAGCCTCCAGCCATCTGGGGCCTCCTACGAGCAGTACTTC.

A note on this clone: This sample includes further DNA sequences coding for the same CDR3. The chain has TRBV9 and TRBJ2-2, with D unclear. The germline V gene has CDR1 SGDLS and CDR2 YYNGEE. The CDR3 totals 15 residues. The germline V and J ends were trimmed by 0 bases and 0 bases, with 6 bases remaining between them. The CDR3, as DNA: TGTGCCAGCAGCGTAGGTGGGGCGAACACCGGGGAGCTGTTTTTT. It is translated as CASSVGGANTGELFF.

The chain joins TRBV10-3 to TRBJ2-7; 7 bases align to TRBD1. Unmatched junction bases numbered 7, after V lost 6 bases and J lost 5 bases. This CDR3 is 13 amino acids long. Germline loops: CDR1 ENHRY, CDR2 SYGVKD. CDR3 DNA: TGTGCCATCAGAGCCGGGACAGACGACGAGCAGTACTTC. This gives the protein CAIRAGTDDEQYF.

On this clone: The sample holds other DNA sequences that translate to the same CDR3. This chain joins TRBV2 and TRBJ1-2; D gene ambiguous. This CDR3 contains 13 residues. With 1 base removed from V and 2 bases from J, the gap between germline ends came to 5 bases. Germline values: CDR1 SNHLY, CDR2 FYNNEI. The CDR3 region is CASSEGRNYGYTF. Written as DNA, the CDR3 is TGTGCCAGCAGTGAAGGCAGGAACTATGGCTACACCTTC.

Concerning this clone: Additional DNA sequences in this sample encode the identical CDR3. This CDR3 reads CASSDGSYEQYF. CDR3 in DNA: TGTGCCAGCAGTGATGGGTCTTACGAGCAGTACTTC. The chain carries TRBV2 and TRBJ2-7; no clear D gene. The germline gives CDR1 SNHLY, CDR2 FYNNEI. The V and J ends lost 3 bases and 4 bases respectively, with 7 bases between them. The length of the CDR3 is 12 residues.

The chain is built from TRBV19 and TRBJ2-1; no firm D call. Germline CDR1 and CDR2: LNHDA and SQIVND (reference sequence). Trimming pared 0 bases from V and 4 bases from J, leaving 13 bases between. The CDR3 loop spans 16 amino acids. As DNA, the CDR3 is TGTGCCAGTAGTATAGAGGTCGGAGAGGCTTACAATGAGCAGTTCTTC. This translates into CASSIEVGEAYNEQFF.

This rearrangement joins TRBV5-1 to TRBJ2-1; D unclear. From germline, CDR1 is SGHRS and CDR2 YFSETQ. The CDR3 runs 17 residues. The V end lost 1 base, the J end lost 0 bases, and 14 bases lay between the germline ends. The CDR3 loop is CASSLTAVVSSYNEQFF. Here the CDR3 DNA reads TGCGCCAGCAGCTTGACGGCCGTCGTCAGCTCCTACAATGAGCAGTTCTTC.

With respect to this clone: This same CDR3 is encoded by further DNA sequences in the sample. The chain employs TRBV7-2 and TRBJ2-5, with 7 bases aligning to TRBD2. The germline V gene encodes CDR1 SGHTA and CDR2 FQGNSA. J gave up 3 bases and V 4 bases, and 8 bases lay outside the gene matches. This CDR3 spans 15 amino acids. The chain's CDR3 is CASSSTGRREETQYF. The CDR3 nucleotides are TGTGCCAGCAGCTCTACCGGGAGGAGGGAAGAGACCCAGTACTTC.

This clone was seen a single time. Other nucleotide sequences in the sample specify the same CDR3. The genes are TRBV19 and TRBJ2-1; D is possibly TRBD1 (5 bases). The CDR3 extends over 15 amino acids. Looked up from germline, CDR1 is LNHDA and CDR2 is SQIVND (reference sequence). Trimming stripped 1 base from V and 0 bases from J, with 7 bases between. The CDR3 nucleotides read TGTGCCAGTAGTATAGGGGGCGGCTCCTACAATGAGCAGTTCTTC. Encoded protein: CASSIGGGSYNEQFF.

In DNA form, the CDR3 reads TGTGCCAGCAGCTCTCCTAGCGGGAGCCCGTACTTC. This translates into CASSSPSGSPYF. The rearrangement joins TRBV7-2 to TRBJ2-7; 10 bases are shared with TRBD2. With 4 bases clipped from V and 12 bases from J, the junction kept 6 bases outside the gene matches. The germline V gene has CDR1 SGHTA and CDR2 FQGNSA. The CDR3 has 12 residues.

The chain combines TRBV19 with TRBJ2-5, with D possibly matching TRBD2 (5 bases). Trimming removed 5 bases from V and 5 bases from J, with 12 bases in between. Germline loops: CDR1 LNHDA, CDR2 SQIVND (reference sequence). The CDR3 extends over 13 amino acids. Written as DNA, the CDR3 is TGTGCCAGTAGTTCTGGACTGACTGAGACCCAGTACTTC. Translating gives CASSSGLTETQYF.

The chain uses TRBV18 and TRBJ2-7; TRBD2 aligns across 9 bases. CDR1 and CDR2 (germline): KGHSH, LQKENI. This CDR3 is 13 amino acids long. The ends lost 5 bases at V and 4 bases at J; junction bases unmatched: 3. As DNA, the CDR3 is TGTGCCAGCTCAGATAGCGGGGGTTACGAGCAGTACTTC. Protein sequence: CASSDSGGYEQYF.

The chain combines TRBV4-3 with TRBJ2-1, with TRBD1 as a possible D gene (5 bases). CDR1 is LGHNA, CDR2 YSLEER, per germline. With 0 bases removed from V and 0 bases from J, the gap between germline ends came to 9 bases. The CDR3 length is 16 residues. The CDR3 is CASSQDWGPSYNEQFF. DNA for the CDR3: TGCGCCAGCAGCCAAGATTGGGGCCCCTCCTACAATGAGCAGTTCTTC.

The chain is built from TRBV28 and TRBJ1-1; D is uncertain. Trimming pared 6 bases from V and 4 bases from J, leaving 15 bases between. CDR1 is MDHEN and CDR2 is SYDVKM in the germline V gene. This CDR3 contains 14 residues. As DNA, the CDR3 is TGTGCCAGCAGCCGCGGCCTAATAGCCACTGAAGCTTTCTTT. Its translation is CASSRGLIATEAFF.

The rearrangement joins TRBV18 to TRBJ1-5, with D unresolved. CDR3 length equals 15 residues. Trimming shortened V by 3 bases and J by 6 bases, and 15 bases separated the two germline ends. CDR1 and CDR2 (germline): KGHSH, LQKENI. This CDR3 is CASSPSKGLGQPQHF. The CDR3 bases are TGTGCCAGCTCACCGTCAAAAGGGCTCGGTCAGCCCCAGCATTTT.